This T cell receptor (beta chain) was retrieved from a study of blood T cell repertoires in COVID-19. As for the study in general: The cDNA or gDNA used as material had been derived from T cells, B-cell-depleted T cells, or PBMCs.

Per the study methods: Scientists estimated how many nucleated cells there were by amplifying reference gene primers. Assay: immunoSEQ multiplex PCR; the TCRdb copy retains only in-frame clones and omits some. The D gene and trimming were derived from the DNA, and the V and J assignments and clone size from that table. The sample lists under 150,000 clones; around four fifths were seen once. Recruitment covered over 20 US areas and drew participants whose ages spanned roughly 18 to 89 years. Recovered status applied to Cohort 3 donors who had two consecutive negative PCRs. It also applied to those with clearance or with symptom resolution. Germline V gives CDR1 SGHRS, CDR2 YFSETQ. V was clipped by 0 bases and J by 0 bases, with 5 bases between them. The CDR3 sequence is 14 residues long.

The receptor comes from a woman aged 40 to 49 who had recovered from COVID-19. The chain is built from TRBV5-1 and TRBJ2-3, with D unclear. Sequenced input: PBMCs or T cells enriched from blood (not recorded which). The CDR3 protein is CASSLGVSTDTQYF. DNA of the CDR3: TGCGCCAGCAGCTTGGGAGTTAGCACAGATACGCAGTATTTT.